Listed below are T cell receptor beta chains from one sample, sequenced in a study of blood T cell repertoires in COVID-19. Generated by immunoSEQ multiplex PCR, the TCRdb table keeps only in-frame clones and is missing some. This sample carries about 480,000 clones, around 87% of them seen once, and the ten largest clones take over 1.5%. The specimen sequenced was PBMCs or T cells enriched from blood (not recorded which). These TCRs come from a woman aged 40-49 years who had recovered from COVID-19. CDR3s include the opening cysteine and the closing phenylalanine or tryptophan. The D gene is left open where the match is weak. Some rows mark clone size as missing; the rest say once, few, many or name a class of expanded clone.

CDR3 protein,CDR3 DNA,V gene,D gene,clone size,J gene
CASSQTGIDGIQYF,TGCGCCAGCAGCCAGACAGGGATTGACGGCATTCAGTACTTC,TRBV5-1,TRBD1,.,TRBJ2-4
CASSQDTLAGYEQYF,TGTGCCAGCAGCCAAGATACCCTAGCGGGCTACGAGCAGTACTTC,TRBV4-2,TRBD2,.,TRBJ2-7
CASSPPEGARYGYTF,TGCGCCAGCAGCCCCCCCGAAGGGGCTCGCTATGGCTACACCTTC,TRBV4-3,.,.,TRBJ1-2
CSLGTGGQNTF,TGCAGCCTTGGGACAGGGGGTCAAAACACCTTC,TRBV29-1,TRBD1,.,TRBJ1-2
CATSVGVNNQPQHF,TGTGCCACCAGTGTCGGAGTTAACAATCAGCCCCAGCATTTT,TRBV24-1,.,.,TRBJ1-5
CASSFRRGTSGKDEQFF,TGTGCCAGCAGCTTTAGACGAGGGACTAGCGGGAAGGATGAGCAGTTCTTC,TRBV7-6,TRBD2,.,TRBJ2-1
CASSLKLSNGQETQYF,TGTGCCAGCAGCCTCAAACTTAGTAACGGCCAAGAGACCCAGTACTTC,TRBV5-4,.,.,TRBJ2-5
CASSEQGANSPLHF,TGTGCCAGCAGTGAGCAGGGGGCGAATTCACCCCTCCACTTT,TRBV2,TRBD1,.,TRBJ1-6
CASSPSLTVYEQYF,TGTGCCAGCAGCCCCTCCCTAACCGTCTACGAGCAGTACTTC,TRBV6-5,.,.,TRBJ2-7
CASSLVSGTEAFF,TGTGCCAGCAGCTTAGTTTCAGGGACTGAAGCTTTCTTT,TRBV7-9,.,once,TRBJ1-1
CASSPRTGRAVGFAEQYF,TGTGCCAGCAGTCCCCGGACAGGGCGGGCAGTAGGGTTTGCCGAGCAGTACTTC,TRBV2,TRBD1,.,TRBJ2-7
CATSRDWFAGVHEQFF,TGTGCCACCAGCAGAGACTGGTTCGCGGGAGTCCATGAGCAGTTCTTC,TRBV15,TRBD2,once,TRBJ2-1
CASSPLAVTDTQYF,TGTGCCAGCAGCCCCCTAGCGGTCACAGATACGCAGTATTTT,TRBV7-2,TRBD2,.,TRBJ2-3
CATSLGGRGRTDTQYF,TGTGCCACCAGTCTCGGCGGGAGAGGGCGCACAGATACGCAGTATTTT,TRBV24-1,TRBD2,few,TRBJ2-3
CASLETGPDQPQHF,TGTGCCAGTCTTGAGACAGGGCCTGATCAGCCCCAGCATTTT,TRBV2,TRBD1,.,TRBJ1-5
CASGSDLRANTEAFF,TGTGCTAGTGGTTCCGACCTCAGGGCGAACACTGAAGCTTTCTTT,TRBV12-5,.,.,TRBJ1-1
CAWSVPGRRGTDTQYF,TGTGCCTGGAGTGTTCCAGGGAGGAGGGGCACAGATACGCAGTATTTT,TRBV30,.,.,TRBJ2-3
CAMRDRLLNTEAFF,TGTGCCATGAGGGACAGGCTACTGAACACTGAAGCTTTCTTT,TRBV10-3,TRBD1,.,TRBJ1-1
CASSRRAGVEQYF,TGTGCCAGTAGTAGACGCGCAGGGGTCGAGCAGTACTTC,TRBV19,.,.,TRBJ2-7
CASSIVGGGEEQFF,TGTGCCAGTAGTATAGTCGGCGGGGGTGAGGAGCAGTTCTTC,TRBV19,TRBD2,.,TRBJ2-1
CASSLGDTGELFF,TGTGCCAGCAGCTTAGGAGACACCGGGGAGCTGTTTTTT,TRBV7-9,.,few,TRBJ2-2
CASSPPERTGLMGYTF,TGTGCCAGCAGCCCTCCAGAAAGGACAGGGCTGATGGGCTACACCTTC,TRBV27,TRBD1,.,TRBJ1-2
CASSQRGRQDRGYTF,TGTGCCAGCAGCCAGAGGGGGCGGCAGGATCGTGGCTACACCTTC,TRBV7-2,TRBD1,.,TRBJ1-2
CASSLGTGLNYGYTF,TGTGCCAGCAGCCTTGGGACAGGGCTTAACTATGGCTACACCTTC,TRBV14,TRBD1,.,TRBJ1-2
CASSQAGEFTFTEAFF,TGTGCCAGCAGCCAAGCAGGGGAGTTTACCTTCACTGAAGCTTTCTTT,TRBV3-1/TRBV3-2,.,.,TRBJ1-1
CAISEQGPYEQYF,TGTGCCATCAGTGAACAGGGACCCTACGAGCAGTACTTC,TRBV10-3,.,.,TRBJ2-7
CASSLNQGSAEAFF,TGTGCCAGCAGCCTGAACCAGGGCAGCGCTGAAGCTTTCTTT,TRBV7-9,.,once,TRBJ1-1
CAISESGTSETGELFF,TGTGCCATCAGTGAGTCGGGGACATCCGAAACCGGGGAGCTGTTTTTT,TRBV10-3,.,.,TRBJ2-2
CASSLTWTSGKNEQFF,TGCGCCAGCAGCTTGACTTGGACTAGCGGGAAGAATGAGCAGTTCTTC,TRBV5-1,TRBD2,.,TRBJ2-1
CASSYGTRLSHEQYF,TGTGCCAGCAGCTACGGGACTCGGCTTTCCCACGAGCAGTACTTC,TRBV5-4,.,.,TRBJ2-7
CSARFRDTQYF,TGCAGTGCTAGGTTTCGAGATACGCAGTATTTT,TRBV20-1,.,.,TRBJ2-3
CASSYSQGPSYEQYF,TGTGCCAGCAGTTACTCACAGGGCCCCTCGTACGAGCAGTACTTC,TRBV6-5,.,.,TRBJ2-7
CASSFPERETQYF,TGCGCCAGCAGCTTTCCCGAGAGGGAGACCCAGTACTTC,TRBV5-1,.,.,TRBJ2-5
CASSPEGQINQPQHF,TGTGCCAGCAGCCCAGAAGGACAGATTAATCAGCCCCAGCATTTT,TRBV7-2,.,.,TRBJ1-5
CASSEVIGRVSEQYF,TGTGCCAGCAGTGAAGTGATTGGCAGGGTTAGTGAGCAGTACTTC,TRBV6-1,.,.,TRBJ2-7
CASSFGEDYEQYF,TGTGCCAGCAGCTTCGGAGAGGACTACGAGCAGTACTTC,TRBV7-9,.,.,TRBJ2-7
CASRNRDTNNEQFF,TGTGCCAGCAGAAACCGGGACACAAACAATGAGCAGTTCTTC,TRBV7-9,.,.,TRBJ2-1
CASSSTSTNEKLFF,TGCGCCAGCAGCTCCACATCAACTAATGAAAAACTGTTTTTT,TRBV5-1,.,.,TRBJ1-4
CASSPTSTDTQYF,TGTGCCAGCTCACCGACTAGCACAGATACGCAGTATTTT,TRBV18,.,.,TRBJ2-3
CASKPTGVYQPQHF,TGTGCCAGCAAACCCACGGGGGTGTATCAGCCCCAGCATTTT,TRBV6-5,.,once,TRBJ1-5
CSALPGLLNTEAFF,TGCAGCGCCCTCCCGGGACTTTTGAACACTGAAGCTTTCTTT,TRBV29-1,.,once,TRBJ1-1
CASSFGLGYEQYF,TGTGCCAGCAGCTTCGGACTAGGTTACGAGCAGTACTTC,TRBV13,TRBD2,once,TRBJ2-7
CSGTVEYTEAFF,TGCAGCGGGACAGTAGAGTACACTGAAGCTTTCTTT,TRBV29-1,.,.,TRBJ1-1
CASSGGMDRVNYGYTF,TGTGCCAGCAGCGGTGGGATGGACAGGGTGAACTATGGCTACACCTTC,TRBV9,TRBD1,.,TRBJ1-2
CASSIGQFNQPQHF,TGTGCCAGCAGCATCGGACAGTTCAATCAGCCCCAGCATTTT,TRBV7-2,.,once,TRBJ1-5
CASSLTTGGNQPQHF,TGTGCCAGCAGCTTAACTACGGGGGGAAATCAGCCCCAGCATTTT,TRBV7-2,.,once,TRBJ1-5
CASSQDPRQATTNEKLFF,TGCGCCAGCAGCCAAGATCCCCGACAGGCTACGACTAATGAAAAACTGTTTTTT,TRBV4-1,.,.,TRBJ1-4
CASSYRGGEQYF,TGTGCCAGCAGTTACCGCGGGGGCGAGCAGTACTTC,TRBV6-2/TRBV6-3,TRBD2,.,TRBJ2-7
CATSDLLADGTTGELFF,TGTGCCACCAGTGATTTATTAGCGGACGGAACCACCGGGGAGCTGTTTTTT,TRBV24-1,.,.,TRBJ2-2